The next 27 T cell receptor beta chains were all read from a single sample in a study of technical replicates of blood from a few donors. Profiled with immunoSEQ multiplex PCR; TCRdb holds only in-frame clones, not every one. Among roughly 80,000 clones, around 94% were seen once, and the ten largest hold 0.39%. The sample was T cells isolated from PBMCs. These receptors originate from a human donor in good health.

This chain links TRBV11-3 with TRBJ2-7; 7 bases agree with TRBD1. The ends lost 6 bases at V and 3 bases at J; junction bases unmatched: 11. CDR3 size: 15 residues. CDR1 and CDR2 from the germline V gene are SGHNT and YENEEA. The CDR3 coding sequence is TGTGCCAGCAGTTTGAGGGGGCAGGGGATCTACGAGCAGTACTTC. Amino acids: CASSLRGQGIYEQYF.

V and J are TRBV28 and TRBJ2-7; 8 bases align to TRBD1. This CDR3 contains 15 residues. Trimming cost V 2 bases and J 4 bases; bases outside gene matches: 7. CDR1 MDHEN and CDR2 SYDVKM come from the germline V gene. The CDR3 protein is CASSLTGQGKYEQYF. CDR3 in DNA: TGTGCCAGCAGTTTAACCGGACAGGGTAAATACGAGCAGTACTTC. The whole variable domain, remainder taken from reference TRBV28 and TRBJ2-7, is DVKVTQSSRYLVKRTGEKVFLECVQDMDHENMFWYRQDPGLGLRLIYFSYDVKMKEKGDIPEGYSVSREKKERFSLILESASTNQTSMYLCASSLTGQGKYEQYFGPGTRLTVT.

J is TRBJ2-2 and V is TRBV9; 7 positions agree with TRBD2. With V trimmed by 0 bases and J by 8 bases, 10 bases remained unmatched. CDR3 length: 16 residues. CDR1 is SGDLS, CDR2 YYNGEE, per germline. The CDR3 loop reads CASSVASLASRGELFF. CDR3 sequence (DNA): TGTGCCAGCAGCGTAGCCTCACTAGCGTCAAGGGGGGAGCTGTTTTTT.

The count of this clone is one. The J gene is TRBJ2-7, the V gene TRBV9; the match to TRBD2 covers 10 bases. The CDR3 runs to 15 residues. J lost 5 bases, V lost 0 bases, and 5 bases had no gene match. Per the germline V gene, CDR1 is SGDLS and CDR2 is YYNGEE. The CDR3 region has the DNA TGTGCCAGCAGCGTAGGGCTAGCGGGAGCCGACGAGCAGTACTTC. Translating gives CASSVGLAGADEQYF.

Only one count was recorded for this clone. The CDR3 DNA reads as TGTGCCTGGGCTAGCGGGAGGGCCAAGAGGGAGGCGGATACGCAGTATTTT. This gives the protein CAWASGRAKREADTQYF. This rearrangement joins TRBV30 to TRBJ2-3, with 12 bases lining up with TRBD2. The J segment lost 6 bases and the V segment lost 5 bases, leaving 15 bases of the junction unmatched. From germline, CDR1 is GTSNPN and CDR2 SVGIG (reference sequence). The CDR3 runs to 17 residues.

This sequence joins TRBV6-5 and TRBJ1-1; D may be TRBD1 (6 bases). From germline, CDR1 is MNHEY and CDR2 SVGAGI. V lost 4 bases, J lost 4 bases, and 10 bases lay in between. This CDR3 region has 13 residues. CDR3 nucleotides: TGTGCCAGCAGTTGGACAGAGGGCACTGAAGCTTTCTTT. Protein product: CASSWTEGTEAFF.

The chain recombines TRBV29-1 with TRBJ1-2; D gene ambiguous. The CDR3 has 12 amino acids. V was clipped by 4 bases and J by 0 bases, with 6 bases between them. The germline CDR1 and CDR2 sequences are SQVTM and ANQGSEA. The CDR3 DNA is TGCAGCGTTGTTGCAGCTAACTATGGCTACACCTTC. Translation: CSVVAANYGYTF.

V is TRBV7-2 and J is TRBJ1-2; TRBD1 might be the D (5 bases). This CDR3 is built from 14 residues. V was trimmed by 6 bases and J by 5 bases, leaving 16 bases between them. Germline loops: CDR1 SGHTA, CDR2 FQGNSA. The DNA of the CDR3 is TGTGCCAGCAGAGCCGACAGTGGGGATTATGGCTACACCTTC. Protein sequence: CASRADSGDYGYTF.

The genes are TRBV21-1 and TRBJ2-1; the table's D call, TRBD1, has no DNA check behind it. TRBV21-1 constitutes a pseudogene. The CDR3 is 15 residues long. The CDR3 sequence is CASSSRQGVYNEQFF. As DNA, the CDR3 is TGTGCCAGCAGCAGTCGACAGGGGGTCTACAATGAGCAGTTCTTC.

The CDR3 reads CASSAGQGLSTDTQYF. DNA for the CDR3: TGTGCCAGCAGCGCGGGACAGGGTTTGTCTACAGATACGCAGTATTTT. The chain is built from TRBV9 and TRBJ2-3; TRBD1 matches 9 bases. The CDR3 spans 16 residues. Germline V gene lookup returns CDR1 SGDLS and CDR2 YYNGEE. J lost 3 bases, V lost 3 bases, and 8 bases had no gene match. The variable domain in full, completed from reference TRBV9 and TRBJ2-3, reads DSGVTQTPKHLITATGQRVTLRCSPRSGDLSVYWYQQSLDQGLQFLIQYYNGEERAKGNILERFSAQQFPDLHSELNLSSLELGDSALYFCASSAGQGLSTDTQYFGPGTRLTVL.

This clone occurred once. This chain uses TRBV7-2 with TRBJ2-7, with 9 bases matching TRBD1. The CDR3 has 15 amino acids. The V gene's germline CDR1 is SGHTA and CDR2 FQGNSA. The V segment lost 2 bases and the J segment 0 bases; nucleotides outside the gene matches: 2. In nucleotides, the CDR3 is TGTGCCAGCAGCTTAACGGGACAGGGCTCCTACGAGCAGTACTTC. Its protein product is CASSLTGQGSYEQYF.

DNA of the CDR3: TGCGCCAGCAGCCAAAAGACTAGCGGGATTGATGAGCAGTTCTTC. Protein: CASSQKTSGIDEQFF. The chain links TRBV4-1 to TRBJ2-1; 11 bases fit TRBD2. The ends lost 2 bases at V and 8 bases at J; junction bases unmatched: 5. CDR3 length equals 15 residues. Germline-derived CDR1 and CDR2 are MGHRA and YSYEKL.

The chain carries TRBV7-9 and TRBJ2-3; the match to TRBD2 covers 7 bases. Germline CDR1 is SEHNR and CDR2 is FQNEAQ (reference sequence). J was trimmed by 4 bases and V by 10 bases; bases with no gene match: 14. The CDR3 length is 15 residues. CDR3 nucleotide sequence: TGTGCCACCCGATTTAGGGAGGGAATGGCAGATACGCAGTATTTT. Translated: CATRFREGMADTQYF.

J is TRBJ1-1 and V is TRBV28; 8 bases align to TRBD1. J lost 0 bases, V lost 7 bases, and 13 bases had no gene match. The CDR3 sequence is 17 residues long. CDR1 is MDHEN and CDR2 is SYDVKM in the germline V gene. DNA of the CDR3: TGTGCCAGCATTACAACAGGGGCAGGGGGCCTGAACACTGAAGCTTTCTTT. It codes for CASITTGAGGLNTEAFF.

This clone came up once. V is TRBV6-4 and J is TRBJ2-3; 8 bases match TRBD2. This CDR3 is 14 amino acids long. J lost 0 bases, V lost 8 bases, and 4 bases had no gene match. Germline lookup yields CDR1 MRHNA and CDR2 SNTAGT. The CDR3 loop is CASSRLASTDTQYF. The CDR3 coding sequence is TGTGCCAGCTCTAGACTAGCGAGCACAGATACGCAGTATTTT.

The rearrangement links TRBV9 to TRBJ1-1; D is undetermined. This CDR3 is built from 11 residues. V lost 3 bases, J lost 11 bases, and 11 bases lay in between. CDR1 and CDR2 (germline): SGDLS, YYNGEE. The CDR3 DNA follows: TGTGCCAGCAGCGACGGCGGAGGCGCTTTCTTT. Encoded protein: CASSDGGGAFF. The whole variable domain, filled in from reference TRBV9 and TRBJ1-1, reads DSGVTQTPKHLITATGQRVTLRCSPRSGDLSVYWYQQSLDQGLQFLIQYYNGEERAKGNILERFSAQQFPDLHSELNLSSLELGDSALYFCASSDGGGAFFGQGTRLTVV.

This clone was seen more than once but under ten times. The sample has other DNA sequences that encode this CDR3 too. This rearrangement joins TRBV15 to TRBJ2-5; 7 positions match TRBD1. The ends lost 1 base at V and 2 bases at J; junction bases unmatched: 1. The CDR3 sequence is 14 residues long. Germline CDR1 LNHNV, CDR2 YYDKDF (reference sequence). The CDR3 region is CATSRAGQQETQYF. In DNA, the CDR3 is TGTGCCACCAGCAGAGCGGGACAGCAAGAGACCCAGTACTTC.

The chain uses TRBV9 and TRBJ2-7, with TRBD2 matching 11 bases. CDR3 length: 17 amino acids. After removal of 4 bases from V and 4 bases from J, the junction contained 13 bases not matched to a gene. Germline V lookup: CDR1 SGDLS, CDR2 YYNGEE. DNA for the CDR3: TGTGCCAGCAGCCGACTTTCCGGGACTAGCGGAACTTACGAGCAGTACTTC. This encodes CASSRLSGTSGTYEQYF.

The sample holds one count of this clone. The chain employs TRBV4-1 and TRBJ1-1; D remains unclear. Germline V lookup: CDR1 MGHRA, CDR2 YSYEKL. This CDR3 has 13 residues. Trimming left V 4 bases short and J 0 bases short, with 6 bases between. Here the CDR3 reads CASSPRVNTEAFF. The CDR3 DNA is TGCGCCAGCAGCCCACGGGTGAACACTGAAGCTTTCTTT.

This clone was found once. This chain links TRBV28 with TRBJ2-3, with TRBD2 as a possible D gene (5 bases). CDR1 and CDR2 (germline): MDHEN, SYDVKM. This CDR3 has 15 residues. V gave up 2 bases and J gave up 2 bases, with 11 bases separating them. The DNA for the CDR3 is TGTGCCAGCAGTTTAATAAGTCGGGACACAGATACGCAGTATTTT. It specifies CASSLISRDTDTQYF.

CDR3 coding DNA: TGTGCCAGCAGCGTAGAAGATGCGGGACGAAGCGGGCGGACCCAGTACTTC. Amino acids: CASSVEDAGRSGRTQYF. The rearrangement uses TRBV9 and TRBJ2-5, with TRBD2 as a possible D gene (6 bases). Germline CDR1 SGDLS, CDR2 YYNGEE. The V and J ends lost 0 bases and 7 bases respectively, with 22 bases between them. The CDR3 totals 17 residues.

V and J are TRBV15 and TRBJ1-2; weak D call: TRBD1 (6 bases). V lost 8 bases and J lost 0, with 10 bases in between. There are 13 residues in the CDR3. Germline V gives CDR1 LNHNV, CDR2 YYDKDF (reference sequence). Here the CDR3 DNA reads TGTGCCACCTCAGGGGAAGCTAACTATGGCTACACCTTC. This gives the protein CATSGEANYGYTF.

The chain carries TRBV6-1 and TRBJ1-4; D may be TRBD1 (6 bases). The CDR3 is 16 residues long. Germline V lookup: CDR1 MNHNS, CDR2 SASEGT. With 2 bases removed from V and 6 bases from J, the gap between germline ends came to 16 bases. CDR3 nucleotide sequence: TGTGCCAGCAGTGAATTCTACGCAGGGGTAGATGAAAAACTGTTTTTT. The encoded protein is CASSEFYAGVDEKLFF.

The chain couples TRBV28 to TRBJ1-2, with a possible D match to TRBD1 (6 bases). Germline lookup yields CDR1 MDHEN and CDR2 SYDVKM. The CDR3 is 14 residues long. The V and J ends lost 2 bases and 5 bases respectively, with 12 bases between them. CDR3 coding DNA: TGTGCCAGCAGTTTACGGGGGGCAGGGTATGGCTACACCTTC. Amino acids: CASSLRGAGYGYTF.

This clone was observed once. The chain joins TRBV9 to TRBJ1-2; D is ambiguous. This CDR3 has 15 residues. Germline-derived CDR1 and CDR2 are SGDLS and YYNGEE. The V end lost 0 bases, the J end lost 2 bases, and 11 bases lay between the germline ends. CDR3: CASSVGITENYGYTF. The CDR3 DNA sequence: TGTGCCAGCAGCGTAGGTATTACAGAGAACTATGGCTACACCTTC.

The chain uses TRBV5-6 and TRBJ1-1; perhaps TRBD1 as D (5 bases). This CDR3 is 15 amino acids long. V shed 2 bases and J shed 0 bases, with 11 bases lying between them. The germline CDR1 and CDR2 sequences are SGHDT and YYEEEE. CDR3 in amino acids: CASSFLDSLNTEAFF. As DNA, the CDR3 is TGTGCCAGCAGCTTTTTAGACAGCTTGAACACTGAAGCTTTCTTT.

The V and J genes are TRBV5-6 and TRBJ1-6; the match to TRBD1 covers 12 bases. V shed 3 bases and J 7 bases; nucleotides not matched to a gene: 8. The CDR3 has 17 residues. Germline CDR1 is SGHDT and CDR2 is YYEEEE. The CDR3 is CASSSSGTGGWNSPLHF. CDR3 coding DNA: TGTGCCAGCAGCTCATCCGGGACAGGGGGCTGGAATTCACCCCTCCACTTT.